A single TCR beta chain is shown here with its context. Its target is unknown. It is unclear where the CDR3 begins or ends on the DNA, so no DNA is shown, and the CDR3 is as TCRdb lists it. The data were obtained in a study of OX40 agonist ivuxolimab in advanced cancers. Study-wide context: Ivuxolimab was administered intravenously to patients at 0.01 to 10 mg/kg every 2 weeks.

The CDR3 has 21 residues if both end residues are counted. Method: immunoSEQ multiplex PCR; TCRdb's copy keeps in-frame clones and lacks some. The sample includes approximately 35,000 clones, roughly 89% of them seen just once. Study conclusions and caveats: Low levels of normalized T-cell clonal expansion also appeared in some nonresponders.

This receptor was obtained from an adult with an advanced solid tumor such as melanoma, head and neck, liver or kidney cancer. V and J are TRBV1 and TRBJ1-6; TRBD1, the D gene given by the table, was not confirmed from the DNA. TRBV1 is a pseudogene. This material consisted of CD4+ or CD8+ T cells sorted from blood, taken in a trial of the OX40 agonist ivuxolimab. The CDR3 reads CTSSQVVGRGSKRELNSPLHF.